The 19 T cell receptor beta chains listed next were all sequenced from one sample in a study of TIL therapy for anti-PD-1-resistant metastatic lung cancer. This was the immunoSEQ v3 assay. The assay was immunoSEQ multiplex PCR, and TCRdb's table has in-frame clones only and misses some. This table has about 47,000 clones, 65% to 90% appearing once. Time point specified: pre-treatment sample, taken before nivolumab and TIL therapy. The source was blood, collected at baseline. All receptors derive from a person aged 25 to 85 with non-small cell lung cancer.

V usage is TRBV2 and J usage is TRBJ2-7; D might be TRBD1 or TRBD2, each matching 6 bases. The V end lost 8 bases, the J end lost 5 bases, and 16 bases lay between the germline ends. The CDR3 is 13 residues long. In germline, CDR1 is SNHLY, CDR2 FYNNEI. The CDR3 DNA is TGTGCCAGCGGGGGGCGCATGGGAAACGAGCAGTACTTC. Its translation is CASGGRMGNEQYF.

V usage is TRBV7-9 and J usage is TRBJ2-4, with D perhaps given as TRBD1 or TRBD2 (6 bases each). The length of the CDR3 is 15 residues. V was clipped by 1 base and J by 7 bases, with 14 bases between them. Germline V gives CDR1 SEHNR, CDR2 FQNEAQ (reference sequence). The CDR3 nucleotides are TGTGCCAGCAGCTTAGTTGGGGGGCCGGGGAACATTCAGTACTTC. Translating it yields CASSLVGGPGNIQYF.

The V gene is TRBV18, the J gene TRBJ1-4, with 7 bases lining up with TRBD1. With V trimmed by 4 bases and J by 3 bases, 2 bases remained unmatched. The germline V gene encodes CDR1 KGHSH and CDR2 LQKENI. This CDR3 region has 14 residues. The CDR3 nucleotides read TGTGCCAGCTCACTCGGGACAGCTAATGAAAAACTGTTTTTT. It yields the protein CASSLGTANEKLFF.

CDR3 DNA sequence: TGTGCCAGCTCGTTGGCCGGGACGCTGCGACTGGAGCAGTTCTTC. It encodes CASSLAGTLRLEQFF. This chain uses TRBV18 with TRBJ2-1, with D perhaps matching TRBD1 or TRBD2 (5 bases each). This CDR3 has 15 residues. Germline CDR1 is KGHSH and CDR2 is LQKENI. Trimming shortened V by 6 bases and J by 10 bases, and 22 bases separated the two germline ends. The whole variable domain, filled in from reference TRBV18 and TRBJ2-1, reads NAGVMQNPRHLVRRRGQEARLRCSPMKGHSHVYWYRQLPEEGLKFMVYLQKENIIDESGMPKERFSAEFPKEGPSILRIQQVVRGDSAAYFCASSLAGTLRLEQFFGPGTRLTVL.

In DNA form, the CDR3 reads TGTGCCAGTAACCCTGGACGCGGCGCCTCTGGGGCCAACGTCCTGACTTTC. This encodes CASNPGRGASGANVLTF. This chain uses TRBV19 with TRBJ2-6; the D is unclear. Trimming shortened V by 7 bases and J by 0 bases, and 16 bases separated the two germline ends. The CDR3 sequence is 17 residues long. Germline CDR1 reads LNHDA; CDR2 reads SQIVND (reference sequence).

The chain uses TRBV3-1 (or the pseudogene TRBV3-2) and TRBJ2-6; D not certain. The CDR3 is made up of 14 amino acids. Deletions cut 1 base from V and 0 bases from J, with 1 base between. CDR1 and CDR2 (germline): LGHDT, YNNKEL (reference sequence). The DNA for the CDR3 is TGTGCCAGCAGCCAAGGCTCTGGGGCCAACGTCCTGACTTTC. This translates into CASSQGSGANVLTF.

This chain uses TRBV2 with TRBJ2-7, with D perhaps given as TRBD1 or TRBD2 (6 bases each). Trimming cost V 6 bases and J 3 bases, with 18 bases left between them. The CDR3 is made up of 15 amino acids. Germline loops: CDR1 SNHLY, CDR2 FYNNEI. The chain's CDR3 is CASRAGGGLDYEQYF. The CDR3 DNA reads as TGTGCCAGCAGAGCCGGAGGGGGGCTCGACTACGAGCAGTACTTC.

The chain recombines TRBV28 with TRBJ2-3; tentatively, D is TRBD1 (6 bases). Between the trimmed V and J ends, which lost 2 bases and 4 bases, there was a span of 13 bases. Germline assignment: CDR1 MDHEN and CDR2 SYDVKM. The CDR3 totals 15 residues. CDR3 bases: TGTGCCAGCAGTTTAGCCCCCGGACAGCCAGATACGCAGTATTTT. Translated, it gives CASSLAPGQPDTQYF.

The CDR3 DNA sequence: TGTGCCAGCAGTAAGTCACTGGAAGGTGGCAATGAGCAGTTCTTC. Amino acids: CASSKSLEGGNEQFF. The rearrangement links TRBV6-2 or TRBV6-3 to TRBJ2-1; D is uncertain. The V end was cut by 5 bases, the J end by 6 bases, with 17 bases between. There are 15 residues in the CDR3. Looked up from germline, CDR1 is MNHEY and CDR2 is SVGEGT.

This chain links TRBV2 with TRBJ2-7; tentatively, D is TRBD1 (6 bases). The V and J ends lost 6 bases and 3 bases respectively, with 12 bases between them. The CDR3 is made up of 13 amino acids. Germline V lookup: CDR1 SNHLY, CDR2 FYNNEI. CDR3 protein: CASSVDRIYEQYF. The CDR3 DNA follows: TGTGCCAGCAGCGTTGACAGGATCTACGAGCAGTACTTC.

The CDR3 coding sequence is TGTGCCAGCAGCCTAGGACCCACGGGATACAATGAGCAGTTCTTC. The encoded protein is CASSLGPTGYNEQFF. The genes are TRBV7-3 and TRBJ2-1, with D perhaps TRBD2 (5 bases). This CDR3 is 15 amino acids long. Germline V lookup: CDR1 SGHTA, CDR2 FQGTGA. The V end was cut by 5 bases, the J end by 4 bases, with 15 bases between. The full variable domain, rest sourced from reference TRBV7-3 and TRBJ2-1, is GAGVSQTPSNKVTEKGKYVELRCDPISGHTALYWYRQSLGQGPEFLIYFQGTGAADDSGLPNDRFFAVRPEGSVSTLKIQRTERGDSAVYLCASSLGPTGYNEQFFGPGTRLTVL.

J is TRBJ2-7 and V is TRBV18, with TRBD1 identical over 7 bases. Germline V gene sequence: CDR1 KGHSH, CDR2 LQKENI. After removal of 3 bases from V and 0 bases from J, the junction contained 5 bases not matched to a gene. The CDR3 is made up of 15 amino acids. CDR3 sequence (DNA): TGTGCCAGCTCACCTGGGACAGTGAGCTCCTACGAGCAGTACTTC. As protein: CASSPGTVSSYEQYF.

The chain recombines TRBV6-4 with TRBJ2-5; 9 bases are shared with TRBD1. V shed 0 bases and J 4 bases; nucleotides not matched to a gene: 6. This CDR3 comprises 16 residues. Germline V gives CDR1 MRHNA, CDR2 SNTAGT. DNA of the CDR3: TGTGCCAGCAGTGACTCCCGGGACAGGGAGTCAGAGACCCAGTACTTC. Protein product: CASSDSRDRESETQYF.

CDR3 in amino acids: CASSVAGTGAYNEQFF. The CDR3 nucleotides are TGCGCCAGCAGCGTAGCCGGGACAGGGGCCTACAATGAGCAGTTCTTC. This chain connects TRBV5-1 to TRBJ2-1; TRBD1 matches at 10 bases. The CDR3 covers 16 residues. With V trimmed by 4 bases and J by 2 bases, 6 bases remained unmatched. CDR1 is SGHRS, CDR2 YFSETQ, per germline.

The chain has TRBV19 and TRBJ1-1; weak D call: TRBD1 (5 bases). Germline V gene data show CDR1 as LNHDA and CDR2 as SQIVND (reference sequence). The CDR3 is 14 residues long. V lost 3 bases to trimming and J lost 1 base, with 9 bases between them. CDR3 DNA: TGTGCCAGTAGTATCTATGGGGGGAACACTGAAGCTTTCTTT. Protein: CASSIYGGNTEAFF.

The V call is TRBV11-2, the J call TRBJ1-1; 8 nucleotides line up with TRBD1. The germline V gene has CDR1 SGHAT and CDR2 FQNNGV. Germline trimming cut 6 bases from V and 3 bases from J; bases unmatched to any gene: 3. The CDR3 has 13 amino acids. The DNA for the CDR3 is TGTGCCAGCAGAAACAGGGGGGACACTGAAGCTTTCTTT. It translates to CASRNRGDTEAFF.

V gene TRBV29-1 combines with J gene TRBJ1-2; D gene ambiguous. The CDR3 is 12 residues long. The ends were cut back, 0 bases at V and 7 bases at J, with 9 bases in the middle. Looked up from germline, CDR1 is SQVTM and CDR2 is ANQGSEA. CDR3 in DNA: TGCAGCGTTGAAGATCTGGGCCCTGGCTACACCTTC. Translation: CSVEDLGPGYTF.

The CDR3 DNA sequence: TGTGCCAGCTCACCACCCCCCGGACTAGCGGGGGGGTTGCGCACCGGGGAGCTGTTTTTT. Residues: CASSPPPGLAGGLRTGELFF. V gene TRBV18 combines with J gene TRBJ2-2; TRBD2 matches 15 bases. V shed 0 bases, J shed 4 bases, and the junction held 9 bases outside the gene matches. This CDR3 spans 20 amino acids. Germline-derived CDR1 and CDR2 are KGHSH and LQKENI.

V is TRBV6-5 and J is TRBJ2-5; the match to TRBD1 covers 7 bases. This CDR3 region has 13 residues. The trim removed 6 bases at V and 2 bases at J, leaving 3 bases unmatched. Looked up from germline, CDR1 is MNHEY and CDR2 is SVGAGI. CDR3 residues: CASRDRDQETQYF. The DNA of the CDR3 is TGTGCCAGCAGAGACAGGGATCAAGAGACCCAGTACTTC.